These T cell receptor beta chains were read from a single sample in a study of blood T cells in healthy people across ages. Using its own MiXCR run on the 5' RACE reads, TCRdb lists one record per CDR3 protein. The sample contains roughly 1,300,000 distinct CDR3 sequences, roughly 64% of which appear only once. The source material was blood. These receptors were taken from a young man in good health. The CDR3 runs from the conserved cysteine through the conserved F or W. The order of the fields is clone size, V gene, J gene, CDR3 length, D gene, CDR3 DNA, CDR3 protein. The D gene is left open where the match is weak. Clone size is stated in some rows and not others, as once, few, many or a class when expanded.

abundance: NA
v_gene: TRBV15
j_gene: TRBJ1-5
len: 17
d_gene: NA
CDR3nt: TGTGCCACCAGCAGAGAGGGACCTGGCAGGAGCAATCAGCCCCAGCATTTT
CDR3aa: CATSREGPGRSNQPQHF

abundance: NA
v_gene: TRBV12-3/TRBV12-4
j_gene: TRBJ1-1
len: 15
d_gene: NA
CDR3nt: TGTGCCAGCAGTTTAGGTGGACTATTTTACACTGAAGCTTTCTTT
CDR3aa: CASSLGGLFYTEAFF

abundance: NA
v_gene: TRBV7-8
j_gene: TRBJ2-1
len: 16
d_gene: TRBD2
CDR3nt: TGTGCCAGCAGCTTAGCCGCTAGCGGGGGGGCCGGAATTCAGTTCTTC
CDR3aa: CASSLAASGGAGIQFF

abundance: NA
v_gene: TRBV11-2
j_gene: TRBJ1-6
len: 17
d_gene: NA
CDR3nt: TGTGCCAGCAGCTTAGTCGGGAGGGGCTCCTATAATTCACCCCTCCACTTT
CDR3aa: CASSLVGRGSYNSPLHF

abundance: NA
v_gene: TRBV29-1
j_gene: TRBJ2-1
len: 12
d_gene: NA
CDR3nt: TGCAGCGTTGATTTAGTTCGAAATGAGCAGTTCTTC
CDR3aa: CSVDLVRNEQFF

abundance: NA
v_gene: TRBV4-1
j_gene: TRBJ2-7
len: 13
d_gene: NA
CDR3nt: TGCGCCAGCAGCCCGCCGTCGGAGTTCGAGCAGTACTTC
CDR3aa: CASSPPSEFEQYF

abundance: NA
v_gene: TRBV29-1
j_gene: TRBJ1-2
len: 14
d_gene: TRBD1
CDR3nt: TGCAGCGTTAACCTCGGACAGGGGACGGATGGCTACACCTTC
CDR3aa: CSVNLGQGTDGYTF

abundance: NA
v_gene: TRBV6-1
j_gene: TRBJ1-1
len: 14
d_gene: NA
CDR3nt: TGTGCCAGCAGTGAAGTACAGAGGAACACTGAAGCTTTCTTT
CDR3aa: CASSEVQRNTEAFF

abundance: NA
v_gene: TRBV12-5
j_gene: TRBJ2-1
len: 13
d_gene: NA
CDR3nt: TGTGCTAGTGAAGGACTACCCAATAATGAGCAGTTCTTC
CDR3aa: CASEGLPNNEQFF

abundance: few
v_gene: TRBV6-1
j_gene: TRBJ1-2
len: 13
d_gene: NA
CDR3nt: TGTGCCAGCAGTGAAGCGGGCGGGAATGGCTACACCTTC
CDR3aa: CASSEAGGNGYTF

abundance: NA
v_gene: TRBV29-1
j_gene: TRBJ1-5
len: 13
d_gene: NA
CDR3nt: TGCAGCGTACGAGAAGAGGGAAATCAGCCCCAGCATTTT
CDR3aa: CSVREEGNQPQHF

abundance: NA
v_gene: TRBV20-1
j_gene: TRBJ2-5
len: 13
d_gene: NA
CDR3nt: TGCAGTGGGGCGCCGGAGTACCAAGAGACCCAGTACTTC
CDR3aa: CSGAPEYQETQYF

abundance: few
v_gene: TRBV4-3
j_gene: TRBJ2-2
len: 14
d_gene: NA
CDR3nt: TGCGCCAGCAGCCAAGGGACGTGGACCGGGGAGCTGTTTTTT
CDR3aa: CASSQGTWTGELFF

abundance: NA
v_gene: TRBV28
j_gene: TRBJ2-3
len: 14
d_gene: NA
CDR3nt: TGTGCCACCAATCATGTGGGAGAGGTAGATACGCAGTATTTT
CDR3aa: CATNHVGEVDTQYF

abundance: few
v_gene: TRBV2
j_gene: TRBJ2-5
len: 10
d_gene: NA
CDR3nt: TGTGCCAGCAGTGATGGGACCCAGTACTTC
CDR3aa: CASSDGTQYF

abundance: NA
v_gene: TRBV5-5
j_gene: TRBJ1-2
len: 13
d_gene: NA
CDR3nt: TGTGCCAGCAGCACCGCCACTAACTATGGCTACACCTTC
CDR3aa: CASSTATNYGYTF

abundance: NA
v_gene: TRBV20-1
j_gene: TRBJ2-5
len: 12
d_gene: NA
CDR3nt: TGCAGTGCTAGAGATCTGGGGGTGGCCCAGTACTTC
CDR3aa: CSARDLGVAQYF

abundance: few
v_gene: TRBV7-2
j_gene: TRBJ2-5
len: 14
d_gene: NA
CDR3nt: TGTGCCAGCAGCCCAAACTTGGGGACGGAGACCCAGTACTTC
CDR3aa: CASSPNLGTETQYF

abundance: NA
v_gene: TRBV4-1
j_gene: TRBJ2-2
len: 16
d_gene: TRBD1
CDR3nt: TGCGCCAGCAGCCCCTGGCGGACAGGGAGGACCGGGGAGCTGTTTTTT
CDR3aa: CASSPWRTGRTGELFF

abundance: NA
v_gene: TRBV27
j_gene: TRBJ2-1
len: 15
d_gene: TRBD1
CDR3nt: TGTGCCAGCAGTCCAGGGACAGGATTGTGGAATGAGCAGTTCTTC
CDR3aa: CASSPGTGLWNEQFF

abundance: few
v_gene: TRBV4-2
j_gene: TRBJ1-2
len: 15
d_gene: TRBD1
CDR3nt: TGTGCCAGCAGCCCTGGGACAGGACCTACCTATGGCTACACCTTC
CDR3aa: CASSPGTGPTYGYTF

abundance: once
v_gene: TRBV6-5
j_gene: TRBJ2-7
len: 14
d_gene: NA
CDR3nt: TGTGCCAGCAGTGACGACAGTGCCTCCTACGAGCAGTACTTC
CDR3aa: CASSDDSASYEQYF

abundance: NA
v_gene: TRBV15
j_gene: TRBJ2-3
len: 15
d_gene: TRBD2
CDR3nt: TGTGCCACCAGCCGCGGACTAGCCCCCACAGATACGCAGTATTTT
CDR3aa: CATSRGLAPTDTQYF

abundance: few
v_gene: TRBV11-2
j_gene: TRBJ2-2
len: 15
d_gene: NA
CDR3nt: TGTGCCAGCAGCTTCCGGGTGGGGGTAGCCGGGGAGCTGTTTTTT
CDR3aa: CASSFRVGVAGELFF

abundance: NA
v_gene: TRBV6-6
j_gene: TRBJ1-5
len: 13
d_gene: NA
CDR3nt: TGTGCCAGCAGACCCGGAATCAATCAGCCCCAGCATTTT
CDR3aa: CASRPGINQPQHF

abundance: once
v_gene: TRBV10-3
j_gene: TRBJ2-3
len: 14
d_gene: TRBD2
CDR3nt: TGTGCCAGCCAGAGCGGGGGCGGGGCAGATACGCAGTATTTT
CDR3aa: CASQSGGGADTQYF

abundance: NA
v_gene: TRBV10-1
j_gene: TRBJ2-2
len: 15
d_gene: NA
CDR3nt: TGCGCCAGCAGTGAGTCGATTACGAACACCGGGGAGCTGTTTTTT
CDR3aa: CASSESITNTGELFF

abundance: NA
v_gene: TRBV25-1
j_gene: TRBJ2-3
len: 13
d_gene: TRBD1
CDR3nt: TGTGCCAGTCGACAGGGTGGGCCAGATACGCAGTATTTT
CDR3aa: CASRQGGPDTQYF

abundance: few
v_gene: TRBV5-5
j_gene: TRBJ2-1
len: 12
d_gene: NA
CDR3nt: TGTGCCACCATATCGGTCGGCAATGAGCAGTTCTTC
CDR3aa: CATISVGNEQFF

abundance: NA
v_gene: TRBV3-1
j_gene: TRBJ2-5
len: 16
d_gene: NA
CDR3nt: TGTGCCAGCAGCCAAGATCTAGCTAGTTGGCAAGAGACCCAGTACTTC
CDR3aa: CASSQDLASWQETQYF

abundance: once
v_gene: TRBV28
j_gene: TRBJ1-2
len: 15
d_gene: NA
CDR3nt: TGTGCCAGTTCCTTCCGGGGGCTTACTAACTATGGCTACACCTTC
CDR3aa: CASSFRGLTNYGYTF

abundance: few
v_gene: TRBV4-1
j_gene: TRBJ2-7
len: 15
d_gene: NA
CDR3nt: TGCGCCAGCAGCCAAGAATTCAGGAGCTCCTACGAGCAGTACTTC
CDR3aa: CASSQEFRSSYEQYF

abundance: NA
v_gene: TRBV5-5
j_gene: TRBJ2-7
len: 16
d_gene: NA
CDR3nt: TGTGCCAGCAGCTCTCCGGGACCGACGAACAGGTACGAGCAGTACTTC
CDR3aa: CASSSPGPTNRYEQYF

abundance: few
v_gene: TRBV20-1
j_gene: TRBJ2-1
len: 15
d_gene: TRBD2
CDR3nt: TGCAGTGCTATGGGGGGGGACCCCCCACCCAATGAGCAGTTCTTC
CDR3aa: CSAMGGDPPPNEQFF

abundance: once
v_gene: TRBV28
j_gene: TRBJ2-3
len: 14
d_gene: NA
CDR3nt: TGTGCCAGCAGGTCCCCAGAGCCAATAGATACGCAGTATTTT
CDR3aa: CASRSPEPIDTQYF

abundance: few
v_gene: TRBV6-6
j_gene: TRBJ2-7
len: 13
d_gene: NA
CDR3nt: TGTGCCAGCATTGGGACGGATTCCTACGAGCAGTACTTC
CDR3aa: CASIGTDSYEQYF

abundance: NA
v_gene: TRBV10-3
j_gene: TRBJ2-7
len: 13
d_gene: NA
CDR3nt: TGTGCCATCAGTGACGAAGGCAGGTACGAGCAGTACTTC
CDR3aa: CAISDEGRYEQYF

abundance: few
v_gene: TRBV4-1
j_gene: TRBJ2-1
len: 17
d_gene: TRBD1
CDR3nt: TGCGCCAGCAGCCAAAATGGACAGGCCAGCTCCTACAATGAGCAGTTCTTC
CDR3aa: CASSQNGQASSYNEQFF

abundance: NA
v_gene: TRBV6-5
j_gene: TRBJ1-5
len: 16
d_gene: NA
CDR3nt: TGTGCCAGCAGTGACTCTACAGGGCACAGCAATCAGCCCCAGCATTTT
CDR3aa: CASSDSTGHSNQPQHF

abundance: NA
v_gene: TRBV5-1
j_gene: TRBJ2-5
len: 16
d_gene: TRBD2
CDR3nt: TGCGCCAGCAGTCCTAAATGGACTAGCGGTGAAGAGACCCAGTACTTC
CDR3aa: CASSPKWTSGEETQYF

abundance: NA
v_gene: TRBV28
j_gene: TRBJ2-1
len: 16
d_gene: TRBD2
CDR3nt: TGTGCCAGCAGCCCGTCCGGGACTAGCGGGTTGAATGAGCAGTTCTTC
CDR3aa: CASSPSGTSGLNEQFF

abundance: few
v_gene: TRBV3-1
j_gene: TRBJ1-1
len: 15
d_gene: NA
CDR3nt: TGTGCCAGCAGCCAAGATGACATAGTCAACACTGAAGCTTTCTTT
CDR3aa: CASSQDDIVNTEAFF

abundance: NA
v_gene: TRBV20-1
j_gene: TRBJ2-7
len: 13
d_gene: NA
CDR3nt: TGCAGTGCGGCTCCGTCGGGCCCCTACGAGCAGTACTTC
CDR3aa: CSAAPSGPYEQYF

abundance: NA
v_gene: TRBV11-2
j_gene: TRBJ1-2
len: 14
d_gene: TRBD1
CDR3nt: TGTGCCAGCACCTCGACAGGGGGCACTCGAGGCTACACCTTC
CDR3aa: CASTSTGGTRGYTF

abundance: NA
v_gene: TRBV18
j_gene: TRBJ2-2
len: 16
d_gene: NA
CDR3nt: TGTGCCAGCTCACCGCTGAATAGCGGGAACACCGGGGAGCTGTTTTTT
CDR3aa: CASSPLNSGNTGELFF

abundance: NA
v_gene: TRBV6-1
j_gene: TRBJ1-1
len: 14
d_gene: NA
CDR3nt: TGTGCCAGCAGTGAAGTTGGGCAGGGCGTTGAAGCTTTCTTT
CDR3aa: CASSEVGQGVEAFF

abundance: NA
v_gene: TRBV14
j_gene: TRBJ2-2
len: 16
d_gene: NA
CDR3nt: TGTGCCAGCAGCCAAGTTTTCGGGGCGCACACCGGGGAGCTGTTTTTT
CDR3aa: CASSQVFGAHTGELFF